The present T cell receptor beta chain was sequenced within a study of blood T cell repertoires in COVID-19. Across the study: Donors in the United States, Italy and Spain gave samples during acute or convalescent COVID-19.

Under the authors' procedure: Reference gene primer amplification gave nucleated cell count estimates. Repertoires were generated with immunoSEQ multiplex PCR, while TCRdb's copy carries only in-frame clones and drops some. The V and J calls and clone size were taken over from that table, and D and trimming were inferred from the DNA. The table lists a few hundred thousand clones, around 87% of them singletons. This clone was found once. Per germline, CDR1 LGHNA and CDR2 YNFKEQ. This CDR3 is built from 16 residues. Trimming pared 0 bases from V and 4 bases from J, leaving 14 bases between. The J gene is TRBJ2-3, the V gene TRBV4-2, with a possible D match to TRBD2 (6 bases). Sequencing used peripheral blood. This TCR was recovered from a woman aged 45-65 years who had recovered from COVID-19. The CDR3 here is CASSQELARRADTQYF. As DNA, the CDR3 is TGTGCCAGCAGCCAAGAACTAGCCCGAAGGGCAGATACGCAGTATTTT.